This TCR beta chain originates from a study of PD-1 blockade in classical Hodgkin lymphoma. Study outcomes and limitations: Repertoire differences have undefined causes, possibly disease activity or prior therapy.

CDR1 SNHLY and CDR2 FYNNEI come from the germline V gene. The germline V and J ends were trimmed by 6 bases and 0 bases, with 17 bases remaining between them. The CDR3 is 16 residues long. Libraries were prepared by immunoSEQ multiplex PCR; TCRdb keeps only in-frame clonotypes and omits some of them. The table lists about 50,000 clones, roughly 89% of them singletons. Regarding this clone: The target antigen is unknown.

Time point specified: cycle 4 day 1 (C4D1), after five to seven weeks of nivolumab. Each patient experienced a relapse that followed autologous stem cell transplantation, and brentuximab vedotin exposure varied. The V gene is TRBV2, the J gene TRBJ2-5; TRBD2 is a possible D gene (6 bases). The sequence was collected from a human donor with classical Hodgkin lymphoma. The sample consisted of peripheral blood mononuclear cells (PBMCs), taken before the fourth cycle of nivolumab. The CDR3 region is CASRSKAGLHQETQYF. The CDR3 nucleotides are TGTGCCAGCAGATCTAAAGCGGGCCTCCACCAAGAGACCCAGTACTTC.